This is a list of T cell receptor beta chains from one sample in a study of cytomegalovirus exposure and HLA in healthy donors. Sequencing was performed with immunoSEQ multiplex PCR; in TCRdb, only in-frame clones are kept and a portion is missing. The sample carries some 160,000 clones, 65% to 80% recorded once. The sample comprised PBMCs. Source of these receptors: a woman aged 25 to 39 in good health and CMV-seronegative. Each CDR3 is given with its conserved first and last residue. D genes are given only for firm matches. Only some rows state a clone size, as once, few, many or a class for expanded clones.

J: TRBJ1-1
size: -
V: TRBV4-1
D: TRBD1
DNA: TGCGCCAGCAGCCAAGACCGGGGCAGGGGGCCCCCTGAAGCTTTCTTT
CDR3: CASSQDRGRGPPEAFF

J: TRBJ1-1
size: -
V: TRBV28
D: -
DNA: TGTGCCAGCAGTCCCGACACGAACACTGAAGCTTTCTTT
CDR3: CASSPDTNTEAFF

J: TRBJ2-1
size: -
V: TRBV4-2
D: TRBD2
DNA: TGTGCCAGCAGCCAGGAGACTAGCGGGAGCGCCTACAATGAGCAGTTCTTC
CDR3: CASSQETSGSAYNEQFF

J: TRBJ1-4
size: -
V: TRBV5-1
D: -
DNA: TGCGCCAGCAGCTTGGCCAGGAACAGGAAAGGTGCGGAACTGTTTTTT
CDR3: CASSLARNRKGAELFF

J: TRBJ2-7
size: -
V: TRBV9
D: -
DNA: TGTGCCAGCAGCGTAGTTCCAGGGAACTACGAGCAGTACTTC
CDR3: CASSVVPGNYEQYF

J: TRBJ2-7
size: -
V: TRBV4-1
D: TRBD2
DNA: TGCGCCAGCAGCCAAGCAGTGCGGGGGGTCTCCTACGAGCAGTACTTC
CDR3: CASSQAVRGVSYEQYF

J: TRBJ2-1
size: -
V: TRBV9
D: -
DNA: TGTGCCAGCAGCGTGCAGGGGAGTCGCGGAAATGAGCAGTTCTTC
CDR3: CASSVQGSRGNEQFF

J: TRBJ1-1
size: once
V: TRBV28
D: TRBD1
DNA: TGTGCCAGCAGTTTCTGGGACAGGGGCGGTGTGGCTTTCTTT
CDR3: CASSFWDRGGVAFF

J: TRBJ2-7
size: -
V: TRBV28
D: TRBD2
DNA: TGTGCCAGCAGTCTACCTAGCGGGGCCTCCTACGAGCAGTACTTC
CDR3: CASSLPSGASYEQYF

J: TRBJ2-3
size: -
V: TRBV14
D: -
DNA: TGTGCCAGCAGCCCCCGGCGGTCCAGCACAGATACGCAGTATTTT
CDR3: CASSPRRSSTDTQYF

J: TRBJ2-1
size: -
V: TRBV2
D: TRBD2
DNA: TGTGCCAGGGGGTGGGCGGGAGAGGACAATGAGCAGTTCTTC
CDR3: CARGWAGEDNEQFF

J: TRBJ2-2
size: few
V: TRBV15
D: -
DNA: TGTGCCACCACCTTCCAGTCGAACACCGGGGAGCTGTTTTTT
CDR3: CATTFQSNTGELFF

J: TRBJ1-6
size: -
V: TRBV15
D: TRBD1
DNA: TGTGCCACCAGCAGGGGACAGGGAGTATATGGTTCACCCCTCCACTTT
CDR3: CATSRGQGVYGSPLHF

J: TRBJ2-3
size: -
V: TRBV7-3
D: TRBD1
DNA: TGTGCCAGCAGCTTAACGGGGGACAGGGGAGATACGCAGTATTTT
CDR3: CASSLTGDRGDTQYF

J: TRBJ2-7
size: few
V: TRBV10-3
D: TRBD2
DNA: TGTGCCATCAGCCAACTAGCGGGAGCAATCTTCTCCTACGAGCAGTACTTC
CDR3: CAISQLAGAIFSYEQYF

J: TRBJ2-7
size: -
V: TRBV12-2
D: -
DNA: TGTGCAAGTCGCCGCGATCTAGCGGGGACCTCCTACGAGCAGTACTTC
CDR3: CASRRDLAGTSYEQYF

J: TRBJ1-1
size: -
V: TRBV27
D: -
DNA: TGTGCCAGCAGTTTCCGAGGGAACACTGAAGCTTTCTTT
CDR3: CASSFRGNTEAFF

J: TRBJ1-1
size: -
V: TRBV15
D: TRBD1
DNA: TGTGCCACCACGACAGGGGGCAACACTGAAGCTTTCTTT
CDR3: CATTTGGNTEAFF

J: TRBJ2-7
size: -
V: TRBV6-5
D: TRBD1
DNA: TGTGCCAGCAGTTACAATGAAGGGGGCTTTTACGAGCAGTACTTC
CDR3: CASSYNEGGFYEQYF

J: TRBJ2-3
size: -
V: TRBV6-6
D: -
DNA: TGTGCCAGCAGTTCGGTTGATACGCAGTATTTT
CDR3: CASSSVDTQYF

J: TRBJ1-1
size: few
V: TRBV7-9
D: -
DNA: TGTTCCAGCAGCTTCCCCGCTGTGGGGGGCACTGAAGCTTTCTTT
CDR3: CSSSFPAVGGTEAFF

J: TRBJ1-2
size: -
V: TRBV15
D: -
DNA: TGTGCCACCAGCAGAGATGGAGGTCAGGTGAACTATGGCTACACCTTC
CDR3: CATSRDGGQVNYGYTF

J: TRBJ2-5
size: -
V: TRBV4-1
D: TRBD2
DNA: TGCGCCAGCAGCCAAGATCGAAGGACTAGCGGGTTTACCGTTAAAGAGACCCAGTACTTC
CDR3: CASSQDRRTSGFTVKETQYF

J: TRBJ2-2
size: few
V: TRBV7-3
D: -
DNA: TGTGCCAGCAGCGTCTACCCGGGGAACACCGGGGAGCTGTTTTTT
CDR3: CASSVYPGNTGELFF

J: TRBJ2-7
size: -
V: TRBV5-6
D: TRBD1
DNA: TGTGCCAGCAGTCCATTCTTGGGCGTCGGGACAGCCCGTAACGAGCAGTACTTC
CDR3: CASSPFLGVGTARNEQYF

J: TRBJ2-2
size: -
V: TRBV9
D: -
DNA: TGTGCCAGCAGCCCCAACGGACAGAGCACCGGGGAGCTGTTTTTT
CDR3: CASSPNGQSTGELFF

J: TRBJ2-6
size: -
V: TRBV7-9
D: TRBD1
DNA: TGTGCCAGCAGCTTCGGACAGGGGGCTTACGGGGCCAACGTCCTGACTTTC
CDR3: CASSFGQGAYGANVLTF

J: TRBJ2-5
size: -
V: TRBV7-9
D: -
DNA: TGTGCCAGCAGCCCCCCGCCAGTATCGCAAGAGACCCAGTACTTC
CDR3: CASSPPPVSQETQYF

J: TRBJ2-5
size: -
V: TRBV18
D: TRBD2
DNA: TGTGCCAGCTCCCCCGGACTAGCGGGAGGGGTAGAGACCCAGTACTTC
CDR3: CASSPGLAGGVETQYF

J: TRBJ2-3
size: -
V: TRBV5-8
D: TRBD2
DNA: TGTGCCAGCAGCTCCTCTAGCGGGAGTAGAGATACGCAGTATTTT
CDR3: CASSSSSGSRDTQYF

J: TRBJ2-4
size: -
V: TRBV29-1
D: -
DNA: TGCAGCGTTGCGTCTTCAGGGGTGAAAAACATTCAGTACTTC
CDR3: CSVASSGVKNIQYF

J: TRBJ2-3
size: -
V: TRBV28
D: -
DNA: TGTGCCAGCAGTCCCGGTGCGCACTTCCAAGCCCAAGATACGCAGTATTTT
CDR3: CASSPGAHFQAQDTQYF

J: TRBJ1-1
size: -
V: TRBV2
D: -
DNA: TGTGCCAGCAGTGAACGTTTGAGGAACACTGAAGCTTTCTTT
CDR3: CASSERLRNTEAFF

J: TRBJ1-2
size: -
V: TRBV28
D: -
DNA: TGTGCCAGCAGTACAGTACCCTATGGCTACACCTTC
CDR3: CASSTVPYGYTF

J: TRBJ1-4
size: -
V: TRBV6-5
D: -
DNA: TGTGCCAGCAGTCTCGTCAGGGAGGCTGAAAAACTGTTTTTT
CDR3: CASSLVREAEKLFF

J: TRBJ2-7
size: -
V: TRBV7-2
D: TRBD1
DNA: TGTGCCAGCAGCTTACGGACAGGGGGGGTTTACGAGCAGTACTTC
CDR3: CASSLRTGGVYEQYF

J: TRBJ2-1
size: once
V: TRBV9
D: TRBD1
DNA: TGTGCCAGCAGCATGTGGGACAGCCGCTCCTACAATGAGCAGTTCTTC
CDR3: CASSMWDSRSYNEQFF

J: TRBJ2-1
size: -
V: TRBV19
D: TRBD2
DNA: TGTGCCAGTAGTACTCTAGCGGGGGGGGACGAGTTCTTC
CDR3: CASSTLAGGDEFF

J: TRBJ2-2
size: -
V: TRBV4-2
D: TRBD2
DNA: TGTGCCAGCAGCCAAGATACACTAGCGGGGACCGGGGAGCTGTTTTTT
CDR3: CASSQDTLAGTGELFF

J: TRBJ2-3
size: -
V: TRBV5-1
D: TRBD2
DNA: TGCGCCAGCAGCTTGGTTAGCGGGAGGGCCGAGCAGTATTTT
CDR3: CASSLVSGRAEQYF

J: TRBJ2-1
size: -
V: TRBV28
D: -
DNA: TGTGCCAGCACCCAGGACAGATTCTCCTACAATGAGCAGTTCTTC
CDR3: CASTQDRFSYNEQFF

J: TRBJ2-1
size: -
V: TRBV5-4
D: -
DNA: TGTGCCAGCAGCTTGGGCAGGACGGGGTACAATGAGCAGTTCTTC
CDR3: CASSLGRTGYNEQFF

J: TRBJ2-5
size: -
V: TRBV10-3
D: -
DNA: TGTGCCATCAGCCCGAGTGACCAAGAGACCCAGTACTTC
CDR3: CAISPSDQETQYF

J: TRBJ1-6
size: few
V: TRBV27
D: TRBD1
DNA: TGTGCCAGCAGTTTACGCGAGGGACAGGGGTATAATTCACCCCTCCACTTT
CDR3: CASSLREGQGYNSPLHF

J: TRBJ1-2
size: -
V: TRBV30
D: TRBD1
DNA: TGTGCCTGGACCATTGACAGGGCGGGCTACACCTTC
CDR3: CAWTIDRAGYTF

J: TRBJ2-1
size: -
V: TRBV6-4
D: TRBD2
DNA: TGTGCCAGCAGTGACTCGACTAGCGGGGGGGATTACAATGAGCAGTTCTTC
CDR3: CASSDSTSGGDYNEQFF

J: TRBJ2-3
size: -
V: TRBV27
D: -
DNA: TGTGCCAGCAGTTTATACCTCACGGGGGCAGATACGCAGTATTTT
CDR3: CASSLYLTGADTQYF

J: TRBJ2-5
size: once
V: TRBV5-1
D: -
DNA: TGCGCCAGCAGCCAAGGGGTTTCGGAGACCCAGTACTTC
CDR3: CASSQGVSETQYF

J: TRBJ1-1
size: few
V: TRBV5-1
D: -
DNA: TGCGCCAGCAGCCCACCAGGGACTGAAGCTTTCTTT
CDR3: CASSPPGTEAFF

J: TRBJ2-7
size: -
V: TRBV28
D: TRBD2
DNA: TGTGCCAGCAGTTCGACGGGGTGGGGTTCCGGGACTAGCGGGAGGTATAGCTACGAGCAGTACTTC
CDR3: CASSSTGWGSGTSGRYSYEQYF

J: TRBJ2-3
size: -
V: TRBV5-1
D: TRBD1
DNA: TGCGCCAGCAGACTGCGACAGGGATTGGCAGATACGCAGTATTTT
CDR3: CASRLRQGLADTQYF

J: TRBJ2-3
size: -
V: TRBV7-9
D: -
DNA: TGTGCCAGCAATCTACAGAACACAGATACGCAGTATTTT
CDR3: CASNLQNTDTQYF

J: TRBJ2-7
size: -
V: TRBV9
D: -
DNA: TGTGCCAGCAGCGTCGGGACTCCAGACTACGAGCAGTACTTC
CDR3: CASSVGTPDYEQYF

J: TRBJ2-7
size: few
V: TRBV6-6
D: TRBD1
DNA: TGTGCCAGCAGTTCCCAGGACAGGGCCCGGTACGAGCAGTACTTC
CDR3: CASSSQDRARYEQYF

J: TRBJ1-5
size: -
V: TRBV5-4
D: -
DNA: TGTGCCAGCAGCCGACAGAATCAGCCCCAGCATTTT
CDR3: CASSRQNQPQHF

J: TRBJ1-4
size: -
V: TRBV5-1
D: -
DNA: TGCGCCAGCAGCTCCCGAGGAGCGAATGAAAAACTGTTTTTT
CDR3: CASSSRGANEKLFF

J: TRBJ1-5
size: -
V: TRBV19
D: -
DNA: TGTGCCAGTTGTAAAATGGGCGGGAAGAATCAGCCCCAGCATTTT
CDR3: CASCKMGGKNQPQHF